The rows below give T cell receptor beta chains drawn from one sample of a study of vaccination effects on CD4 cells after COVID-19. TCRdb's table, derived via immunoSEQ multiplex PCR, lists solely in-frame clones and lacks some. The sample carries more than 60,000 clones, around 74% recorded once. For these receptors, no antigen is known. This material consisted of CD4+ T cells from PBMCs cultured without peptide, taken after COVID-19 vaccination. The receptors derive from a human donor who received a COVID-19 vaccine. The CDR3 runs from the conserved cysteine through the conserved F or W. The D gene is left open where the match is weak. Rows give clone size only sometimes, using once, few, many, or a class for an expanded clone.

TRBJ1-5	NA	TRBD1	TRBV5-1	TGCGCCAGCAGCTCCGGAGACAGGGAGGATCAGCCCCAGCATTTT	CASSSGDREDQPQHF
TRBJ1-2	NA	NA	TRBV5-5	TGTGCCAGCAGCTTGGCCCCAGGGGAGAATGGCTACACCTTC	CASSLAPGENGYTF
TRBJ2-3	NA	NA	TRBV24-1	TGTGCCACCAGTGACCCGACACGCACAGATACGCAGTATTTT	CATSDPTRTDTQYF
TRBJ2-3	NA	NA	TRBV5-6	TGTGCCAGCAGCTTGGCAAATACGCAGTATTTT	CASSLANTQYF
TRBJ1-1	NA	NA	TRBV2	TGTGCCAGCAGTGAAGAGGGTTGGGCCACTGAAGCTTTCTTT	CASSEEGWATEAFF
TRBJ2-2	NA	NA	TRBV25-1	TGTGCCAGCACGGGGCCACTGAGCACCGGGGAGCTGTTTTTT	CASTGPLSTGELFF
TRBJ1-2	NA	TRBD1	TRBV28	TGTGCCAGCAGTCCCGGACAGGTCGACTATGGCTACACCTTC	CASSPGQVDYGYTF
TRBJ1-2	once	TRBD1	TRBV6-1	TGTGCCAGCAGTGCGGGACAGGGTAAAACTTCCTATGGCTACACCTTC	CASSAGQGKTSYGYTF
TRBJ2-6	NA	NA	TRBV5-1	TGCGCCAGCAGCTTGTACTCAGGGGCCAACGTCCTGACTTTC	CASSLYSGANVLTF
TRBJ1-1	NA	TRBD1	TRBV25-1	TGTGCCAGCAGCCCCGACAGGGGGCGGACGAACACTGAAGCTTTCTTT	CASSPDRGRTNTEAFF
TRBJ2-2	NA	NA	TRBV18	TGTGCCAGCTCACCTACCTCGACCGGACGTAGCTCCGGGGAGCTGTTTTTT	CASSPTSTGRSSGELFF
TRBJ1-1	NA	TRBD1	TRBV5-1	TGCGCCAGCAGCTTTTTAACAGGGGGCCGCGGCACTGAAGCTTTCTTT	CASSFLTGGRGTEAFF
TRBJ1-1	NA	NA	TRBV5-5	TGTGCCAGCAGCCTTAACACTGAAGCTTTCTTT	CASSLNTEAFF